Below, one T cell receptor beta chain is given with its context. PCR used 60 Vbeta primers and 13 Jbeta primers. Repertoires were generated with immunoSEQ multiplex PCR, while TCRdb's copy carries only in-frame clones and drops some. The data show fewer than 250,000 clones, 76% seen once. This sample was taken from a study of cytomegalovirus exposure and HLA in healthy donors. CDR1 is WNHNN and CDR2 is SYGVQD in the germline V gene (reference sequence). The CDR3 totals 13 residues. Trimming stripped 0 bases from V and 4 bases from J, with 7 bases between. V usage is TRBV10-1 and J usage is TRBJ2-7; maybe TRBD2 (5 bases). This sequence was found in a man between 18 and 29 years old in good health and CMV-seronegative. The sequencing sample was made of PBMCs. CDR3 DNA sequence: TGCGCCAGCAGTGAGTCGGGCGGGTACGAGCAGTACTTC. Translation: CASSESGGYEQYF.